The TCR beta chain described here comes from a study of early T cells in non-severe SARS-CoV-2 infection. Study summary: The sequenced material was bulk RNA from unsorted whole blood, and its chains were unpaired.

In this sample, this clonotype turned up many times. Its antigen is not identified. Trimming left V 0 bases short and J 6 bases short, with 6 bases between. In germline, CDR1 is MNHNS, CDR2 SASEGT. The CDR3 sequence is 12 residues long. Study-level points and caveats: Matching with VDJdb favored anti-spike CD8 responses (missing private and CD4 specificities).

Unique molecular identifiers (one per individual cDNA molecule) were attached. From the 5' RACE reads, TCRdb called clonotypes with MiXCR, one entry per CDR3 protein. This sample has around 27,000 distinct CDR3 sequences, with approximately 5.6% found just once. Sequenced sample: whole blood. V usage is TRBV6-1 and J usage is TRBJ2-7; D is ambiguous. This TCR was recovered from an adult who was a healthcare worker with PCR-confirmed SARS-CoV-2 infection or an uninfected control (not recorded which). The CDR3: CASSEARFEQYF. DNA for the CDR3: TGTGCCAGCAGTGAAGCGCGTTTCGAGCAGTACTTC.